This T cell receptor beta chain was captured by sequencing in a study of blood T cell repertoires in COVID-19. Generated by immunoSEQ multiplex PCR, the TCRdb table keeps only in-frame clones and is missing some. The data hold over 150,000 clones, with roughly four fifths observed a single time. Germline V gene lookup returns CDR1 SGHRS and CDR2 YFSETQ. This CDR3 comprises 14 residues. V was trimmed by 0 bases and J by 8 bases, leaving 12 bases between them. The sequenced sample consisted of PBMCs or T cells enriched from blood (not recorded which). The sequence was obtained from a middle-aged man who had recovered from COVID-19. The rearrangement links TRBV5-1 to TRBJ2-1, with D tentatively TRBD2 (5 bases). DNA for the CDR3: TGCGCCAGCAGCTTGGACCCTAGCAGAGATGAGCAGTTCTTC. Translated, it gives CASSLDPSRDEQFF.